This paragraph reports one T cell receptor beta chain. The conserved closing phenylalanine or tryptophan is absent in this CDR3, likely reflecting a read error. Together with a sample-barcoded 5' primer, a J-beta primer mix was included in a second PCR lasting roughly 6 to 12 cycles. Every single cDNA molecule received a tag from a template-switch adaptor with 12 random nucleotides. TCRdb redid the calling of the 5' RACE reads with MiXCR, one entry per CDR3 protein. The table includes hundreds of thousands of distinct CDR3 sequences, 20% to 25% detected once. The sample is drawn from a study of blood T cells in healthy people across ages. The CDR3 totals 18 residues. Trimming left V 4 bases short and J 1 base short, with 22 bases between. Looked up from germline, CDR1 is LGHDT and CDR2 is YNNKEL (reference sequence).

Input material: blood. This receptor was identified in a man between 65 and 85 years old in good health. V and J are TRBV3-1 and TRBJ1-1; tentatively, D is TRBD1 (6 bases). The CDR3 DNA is TGTGCCAGCAGCCGATTACCTACAGGGACTGGATCGAACACTGAAGCTTTCTCT. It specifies CASSRLPTGTGSNTEAFS.